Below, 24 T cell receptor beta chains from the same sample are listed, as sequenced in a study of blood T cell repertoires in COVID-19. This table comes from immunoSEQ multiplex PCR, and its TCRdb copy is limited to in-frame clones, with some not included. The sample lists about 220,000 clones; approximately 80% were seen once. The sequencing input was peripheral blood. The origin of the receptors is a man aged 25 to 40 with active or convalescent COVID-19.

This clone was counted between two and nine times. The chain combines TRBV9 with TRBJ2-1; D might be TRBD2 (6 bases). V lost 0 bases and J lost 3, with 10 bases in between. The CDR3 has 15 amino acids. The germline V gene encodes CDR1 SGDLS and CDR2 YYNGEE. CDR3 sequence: CASSVEASVYNEQFF. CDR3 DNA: TGTGCCAGCAGCGTAGAGGCTAGCGTCTACAATGAGCAGTTCTTC. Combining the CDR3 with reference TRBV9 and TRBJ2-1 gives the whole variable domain DSGVTQTPKHLITATGQRVTLRCSPRSGDLSVYWYQQSLDQGLQFLIQYYNGEERAKGNILERFSAQQFPDLHSELNLSSLELGDSALYFCASSVEASVYNEQFFGPGTRLTVL.

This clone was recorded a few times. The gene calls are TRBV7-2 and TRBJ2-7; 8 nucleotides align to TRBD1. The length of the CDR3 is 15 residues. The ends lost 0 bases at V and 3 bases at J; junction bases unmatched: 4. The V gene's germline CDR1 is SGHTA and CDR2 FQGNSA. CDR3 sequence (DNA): TGTGCCAGCAGCTTAGCAAGGACAGGGAGCTACGAGCAGTACTTC. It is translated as CASSLARTGSYEQYF.

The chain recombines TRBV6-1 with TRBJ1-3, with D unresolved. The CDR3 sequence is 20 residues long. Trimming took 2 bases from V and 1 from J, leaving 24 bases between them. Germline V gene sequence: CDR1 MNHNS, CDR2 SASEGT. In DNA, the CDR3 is TGTGCCAGCAGTGAATTTCTTTTTAATCTGATGACTGGATCTGGAAACACCATATATTTT. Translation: CASSEFLFNLMTGSGNTIYF.

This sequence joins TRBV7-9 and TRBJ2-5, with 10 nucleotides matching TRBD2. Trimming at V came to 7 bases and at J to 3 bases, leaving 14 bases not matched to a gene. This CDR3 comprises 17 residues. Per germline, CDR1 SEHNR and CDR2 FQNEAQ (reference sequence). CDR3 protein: CASNRPNGLAGEETQYF. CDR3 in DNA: TGTGCCAGCAATCGCCCCAACGGGCTAGCGGGGGAAGAGACCCAGTACTTC.

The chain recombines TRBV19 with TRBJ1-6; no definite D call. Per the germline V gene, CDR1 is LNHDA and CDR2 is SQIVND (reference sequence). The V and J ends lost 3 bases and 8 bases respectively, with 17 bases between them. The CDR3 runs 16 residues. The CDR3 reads CASSISGNPDYSPLHF. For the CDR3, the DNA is TGTGCCAGTAGTATTTCGGGTAACCCGGACTATTCACCCCTCCACTTT.

CDR3 DNA: TGTGCCAGCAGCTTGGAGGACCGCTCCTACAATGAGCAGTTCTTC. It yields the protein CASSLEDRSYNEQFF. The chain carries TRBV7-6 and TRBJ2-1; tentative D call: TRBD2 (5 bases). Germline V CDR1 and CDR2: SGHVS, FNYEAQ. The CDR3 length is 15 residues. V lost 3 bases to trimming and J lost 0 bases, with 9 bases between them.

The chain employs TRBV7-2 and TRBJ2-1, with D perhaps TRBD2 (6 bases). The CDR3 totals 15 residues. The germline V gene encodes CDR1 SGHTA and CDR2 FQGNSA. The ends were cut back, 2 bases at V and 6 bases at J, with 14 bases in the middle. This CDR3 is CASSLMFGDFNEQFF. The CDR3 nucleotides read TGTGCCAGCAGCTTAATGTTTGGGGACTTCAATGAGCAGTTCTTC.

The CDR3 DNA reads TGTGCCAGTATGGGGAGAGCTGAAGCTTTCTTT. It codes for CASMGRAEAFF. The chain employs TRBV19 and TRBJ1-1, with D uncertain. The CDR3 consists of 11 residues. Germline V lookup: CDR1 LNHDA, CDR2 SQIVND (reference sequence). V lost 7 bases and J 6 bases, leaving 9 bases between the germline ends. Variable domain in full (rest from reference TRBV19 and TRBJ1-1): DGGITQSPKYLFRKEGQNVTLSCEQNLNHDAMYWYRQDPGQGLRLIYYSQIVNDFQKGDIAEGYSVSREKKESFPLTVTSAQKNPTAFYLCASMGRAEAFFGQGTRLTVV.

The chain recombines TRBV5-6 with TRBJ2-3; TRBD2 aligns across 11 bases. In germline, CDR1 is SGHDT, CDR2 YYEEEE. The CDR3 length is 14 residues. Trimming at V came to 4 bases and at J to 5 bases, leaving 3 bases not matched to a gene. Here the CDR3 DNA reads TGTGCCAGCAGCCCAGGACTAGCGGGAGATACGCAGTATTTT. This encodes CASSPGLAGDTQYF.

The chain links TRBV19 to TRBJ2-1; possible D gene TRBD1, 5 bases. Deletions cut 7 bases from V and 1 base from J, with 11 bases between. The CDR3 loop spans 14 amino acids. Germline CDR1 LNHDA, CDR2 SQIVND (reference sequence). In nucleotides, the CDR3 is TGTGCCAGTACAGGGTCATTGTCCTACAATGAGCAGTTCTTC. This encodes CASTGSLSYNEQFF.

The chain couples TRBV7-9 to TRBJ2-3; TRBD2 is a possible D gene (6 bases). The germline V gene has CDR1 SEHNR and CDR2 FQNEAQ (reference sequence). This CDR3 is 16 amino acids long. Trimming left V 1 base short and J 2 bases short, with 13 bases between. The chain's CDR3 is CASSLGVGLITDTQYF. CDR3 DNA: TGTGCCAGCAGCTTAGGGGTAGGACTAATCACAGATACGCAGTATTTT.

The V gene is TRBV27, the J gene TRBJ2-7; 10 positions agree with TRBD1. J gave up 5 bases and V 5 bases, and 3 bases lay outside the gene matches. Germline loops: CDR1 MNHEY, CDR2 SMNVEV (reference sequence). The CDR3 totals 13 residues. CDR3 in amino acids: CASSRDRGDEQYF. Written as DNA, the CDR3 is TGTGCCAGCAGTCGGGACAGGGGCGACGAGCAGTACTTC.

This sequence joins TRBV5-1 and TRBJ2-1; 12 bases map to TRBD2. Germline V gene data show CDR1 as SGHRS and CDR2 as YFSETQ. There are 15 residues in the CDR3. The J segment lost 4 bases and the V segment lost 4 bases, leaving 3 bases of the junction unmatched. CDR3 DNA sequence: TGCGCCAGCAGCACAGGACTAGCGGGGTACAATGAGCAGTTCTTC. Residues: CASSTGLAGYNEQFF.

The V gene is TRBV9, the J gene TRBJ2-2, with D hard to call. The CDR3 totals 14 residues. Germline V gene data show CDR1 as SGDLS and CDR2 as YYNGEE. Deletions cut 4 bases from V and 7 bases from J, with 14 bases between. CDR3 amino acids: CASSPSTQDGELFF. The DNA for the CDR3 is TGTGCCAGCAGCCCTTCCACCCAGGACGGGGAGCTGTTTTTT.

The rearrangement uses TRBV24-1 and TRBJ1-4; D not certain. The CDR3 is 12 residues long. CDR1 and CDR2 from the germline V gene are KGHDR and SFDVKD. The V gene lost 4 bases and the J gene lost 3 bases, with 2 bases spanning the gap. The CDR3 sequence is CATSDSNEKLFF. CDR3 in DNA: TGTGCCACCAGTGACTCTAATGAAAAACTGTTTTTT.

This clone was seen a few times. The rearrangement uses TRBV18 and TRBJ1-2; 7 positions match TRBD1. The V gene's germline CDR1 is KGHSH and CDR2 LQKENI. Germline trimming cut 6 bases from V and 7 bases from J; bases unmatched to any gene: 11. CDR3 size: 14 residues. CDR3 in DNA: TGTGCCAGCTCCCAACGGGAGGGGGCCGTTGGCTACACCTTC. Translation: CASSQREGAVGYTF.

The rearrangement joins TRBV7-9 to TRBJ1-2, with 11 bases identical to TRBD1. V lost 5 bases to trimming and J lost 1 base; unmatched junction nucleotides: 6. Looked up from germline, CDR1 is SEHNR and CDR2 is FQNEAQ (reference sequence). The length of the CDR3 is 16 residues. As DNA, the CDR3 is TGTGCCAGCAGCCGGGACAGGGGGAATGTTAACTATGGCTACACCTTC. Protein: CASSRDRGNVNYGYTF.

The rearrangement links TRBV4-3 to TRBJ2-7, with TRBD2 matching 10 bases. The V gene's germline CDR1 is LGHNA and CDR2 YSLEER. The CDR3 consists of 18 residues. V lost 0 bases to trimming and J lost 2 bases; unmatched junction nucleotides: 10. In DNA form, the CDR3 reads TGCGCCAGCAGCCAAGATTACCAGCGGGGGGGCCCCGCCTACGAGCAGTACTTC. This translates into CASSQDYQRGGPAYEQYF.

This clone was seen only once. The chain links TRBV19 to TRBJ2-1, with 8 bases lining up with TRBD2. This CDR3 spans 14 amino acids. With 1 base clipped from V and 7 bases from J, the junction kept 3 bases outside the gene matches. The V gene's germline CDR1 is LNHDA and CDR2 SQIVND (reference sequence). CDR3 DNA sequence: TGTGCCAGTAGTATAGGGGCGGGGGGAAATGAGCAGTTCTTC. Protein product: CASSIGAGGNEQFF.

CDR3 sequence reads: CASSFPGQGNGYTF. As DNA, the CDR3 is TGTGCCAGCAGCTTTCCGGGACAGGGGAATGGCTACACCTTC. The chain couples TRBV5-6 to TRBJ1-2; TRBD1 matches 10 bases. The CDR3 runs 14 residues. Germline values: CDR1 SGHDT, CDR2 YYEEEE. The trim removed 2 bases at V and 6 bases at J, leaving 4 bases unmatched.

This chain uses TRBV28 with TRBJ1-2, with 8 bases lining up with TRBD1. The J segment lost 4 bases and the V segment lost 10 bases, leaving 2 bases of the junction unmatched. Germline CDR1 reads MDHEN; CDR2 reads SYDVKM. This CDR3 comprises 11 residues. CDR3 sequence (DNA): TGTGCCATCCAGGGGGCCTATGGCTACACCTTC. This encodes CAIQGAYGYTF.

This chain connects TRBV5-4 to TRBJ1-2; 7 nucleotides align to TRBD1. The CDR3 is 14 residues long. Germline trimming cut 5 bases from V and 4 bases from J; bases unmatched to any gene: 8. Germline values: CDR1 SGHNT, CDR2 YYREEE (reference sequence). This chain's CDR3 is CASRAGTDSYGYTF. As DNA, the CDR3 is TGTGCCAGCAGGGCCGGGACAGACTCCTATGGCTACACCTTC.

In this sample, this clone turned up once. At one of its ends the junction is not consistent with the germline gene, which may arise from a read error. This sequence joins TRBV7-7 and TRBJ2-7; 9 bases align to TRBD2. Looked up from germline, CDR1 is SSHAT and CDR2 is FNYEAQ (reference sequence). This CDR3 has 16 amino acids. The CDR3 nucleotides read TGTGCTAGCAGCTTAGAAGCGGGGGGCGGACGGTACGAGCAGTACTTC. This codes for CASSLEAGGGRYEQYF.

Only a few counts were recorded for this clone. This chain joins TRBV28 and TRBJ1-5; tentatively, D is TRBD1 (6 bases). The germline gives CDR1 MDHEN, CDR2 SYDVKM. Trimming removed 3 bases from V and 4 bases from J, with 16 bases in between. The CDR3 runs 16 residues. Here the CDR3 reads CASSFFPNRANQPQHF. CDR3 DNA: TGTGCCAGCAGTTTCTTCCCGAACAGGGCTAATCAGCCCCAGCATTTT.